A single sample is the source of the 26 T cell receptor beta chains below, sequenced in a study of blood T cell repertoires in COVID-19. Data came from immunoSEQ multiplex PCR; TCRdb stores just in-frame clones and leaves some out. The table lists under 300,000 clones, roughly nine tenths of them singletons. Specimen: peripheral blood. The receptors shown here come from a woman younger than 45 with COVID-19, enrolled during active disease.

The chain links TRBV6-5 to TRBJ1-2; D is ambiguous. Between the trimmed V and J ends, which lost 0 bases and 4 bases, there was a span of 6 bases. The germline gives CDR1 MNHEY, CDR2 SVGAGI. This CDR3 spans 13 amino acids. CDR3 in DNA: TGTGCCAGCAGTTACTCCCGGGGCTATGGCTACACCTTC. It translates to CASSYSRGYGYTF.

The table lists this clone with a few counts. The chain couples TRBV19 to TRBJ1-1, with D unresolved. The CDR3 consists of 14 residues. Germline values: CDR1 LNHDA, CDR2 SQIVND (reference sequence). Trimming removed 3 bases from V and 6 bases from J, with 14 bases in between. For the CDR3, the DNA is TGTGCCAGTAGTATTACCGGATTTCGGGCTGAAGCTTTCTTT. Its translation: CASSITGFRAEAFF.

The rearrangement links TRBV9 to TRBJ2-3; TRBD1 might be the D (5 bases). CDR1 and CDR2 (germline): SGDLS, YYNGEE. CDR3 length: 16 residues. The V gene lost 4 bases and the J gene lost 3 bases, with 18 bases spanning the gap. The CDR3 DNA is TGTGCCAGCAGCTCCCCAAGGGGCGGTCGAACAGATACGCAGTATTTT. As protein: CASSSPRGGRTDTQYF.

This clone is a singleton in its sample. Being one base from a much bigger clone, this may be a read error. Other DNA sequences in this specimen translate into the identical CDR3. The chain couples TRBV3-1 (or the pseudogene TRBV3-2) to TRBJ2-7; 11 nucleotides match TRBD2. Germline CDR1 is LGHDT and CDR2 is YNNKEL (reference sequence). The CDR3 has 15 amino acids. V lost 1 base to trimming and J lost 1 base; unmatched junction nucleotides: 0. The CDR3 nucleotides are TGTGCCAGCAGCCAAGGACTAGCGGGGTCCTACGAGCAGTACTTC. Residues: CASSQGLAGSYEQYF.

The rearrangement joins TRBV18 to TRBJ2-3; D gene unclear. This CDR3 comprises 13 residues. Trimming pared 0 bases from V and 6 bases from J, leaving 7 bases between. Germline CDR1 and CDR2: KGHSH and LQKENI. The CDR3 nucleotides read TGTGCCAGCTCACCACCCTCGAGGGATACGCAGTATTTT. Protein product: CASSPPSRDTQYF.

The genes are TRBV4-1 and TRBJ2-2; possibly TRBD2 for D (6 bases). Germline-derived CDR1 and CDR2 are MGHRA and YSYEKL. V was clipped by 5 bases and J by 1 base, with 11 bases between them. The CDR3 is 15 amino acids. The CDR3 sequence is CASSTGERNTGELFF. Here the CDR3 DNA reads TGCGCCAGCAGCACGGGGGAGCGGAACACCGGGGAGCTGTTTTTT.

The V call is TRBV10-2, the J call TRBJ1-2; 10 nucleotides match TRBD1. Germline CDR1 and CDR2: WSHSY and SAAADI. The V gene end was trimmed by 6 bases and the J gene end by 4 bases; junction bases not matched to a gene: 11. The CDR3 totals 16 residues. The CDR3 here is CASRGTGVGIVYGYTF. The CDR3 coding sequence is TGCGCCAGCAGAGGGACAGGGGTCGGGATAGTCTATGGCTACACCTTC.

V and J are TRBV7-8 and TRBJ1-1; D call uncertain. With 3 bases removed from V and 1 base from J, the gap between germline ends came to 12 bases. This CDR3 comprises 15 residues. CDR1 SGHVS and CDR2 FQNEAQ come from the germline V gene. The CDR3 DNA follows: TGTGCCAGCAGCTTGACCGGGATCCAGAACACTGAAGCTTTCTTT. This translates into CASSLTGIQNTEAFF.

As DNA, the CDR3 is TGTGCCAGCAGTCGGGGCCCGGAGGGCTATGGCTACACCTTC. Translation: CASSRGPEGYGYTF. The chain carries TRBV6-5 and TRBJ1-2, with D perhaps matching TRBD1 (5 bases). The ends were cut back, 5 bases at V and 4 bases at J, with 14 bases in the middle. CDR3 size: 14 residues. Per germline, CDR1 MNHEY and CDR2 SVGAGI.

Comments on this clone: One end of the junction does not line up with germline, which may come from a read error. J is TRBJ2-2 and V is TRBV6-1, with TRBD1 as a possible D gene (6 bases). Germline V CDR1 and CDR2: MNHNS, SASEGT. This CDR3 spans 15 amino acids. The DNA of the CDR3 is TGTGCCAGCCGTGAGCAGGGGATAATCACCGGGGAGCTGTTTTTT. This sequence encodes CASREQGIITGELFF.

The rearrangement joins TRBV11-2 to TRBJ2-5; no definite D call. The CDR3 loop spans 12 amino acids. In germline, CDR1 is SGHAT, CDR2 FQNNGV. V lost 5 bases and J 2 bases, leaving 6 bases between the germline ends. This chain's CDR3 is CASSRRQETQYF. The CDR3 DNA reads as TGTGCCAGCAGCCGCCGGCAAGAGACCCAGTACTTC.

CDR3 residues: CASSLEGTGATEAFF. Written as DNA, the CDR3 is TGTGCCAGCAGCTTGGAGGGGACAGGGGCCACTGAAGCTTTCTTT. The rearrangement joins TRBV5-5 to TRBJ1-1; 10 bases align to TRBD1. The CDR3 has 15 amino acids. V gave up 0 bases and J gave up 4 bases; unmatched junction bases: 3. Per the germline V gene, CDR1 is SGHKS and CDR2 is YYEKEE (reference sequence).

The genes are TRBV3-1 (or the pseudogene TRBV3-2) and TRBJ1-5; D is undetermined. The CDR3 contains 14 residues. In germline, CDR1 is LGHDT, CDR2 YNNKEL (reference sequence). V lost 3 bases and J 4 bases, leaving 10 bases between the germline ends. CDR3 DNA: TGTGCCAGCAGCCACCGACAAGTGAATCAGCCCCAGCATTTT. Translated: CASSHRQVNQPQHF.

The chain joins TRBV25-1 to TRBJ1-5; 7 bases match TRBD1. With V trimmed by 5 bases and J by 4 bases, 2 bases remained unmatched. The CDR3 consists of 13 residues. From germline, CDR1 is MGHDK and CDR2 SYGVNS. CDR3 nucleotides: TGTGCCAGCAGTAAGGGGGCGAATCAGCCCCAGCATTTT. This sequence encodes CASSKGANQPQHF.

The chain employs TRBV11-2 and TRBJ1-1; D is unclear. The germline gives CDR1 SGHAT, CDR2 FQNNGV. This CDR3 is built from 15 residues. The V end was cut by 1 base, the J end by 8 bases, with 17 bases between. CDR3 nucleotides: TGTGCCAGCAGCTTAGTCCGTGGTGAAGGGAGCGAAGCTTTCTTT. This translates into CASSLVRGEGSEAFF.

J is TRBJ2-1 and V is TRBV7-9; 9 bases are a match to TRBD2. CDR3 length equals 16 residues. Losses at the gene ends were 0 bases for V and 7 bases for J; bases not matched to a gene: 7. Germline-derived CDR1 and CDR2 are SEHNR and FQNEAQ (reference sequence). CDR3 residues: CASSLAGGGAMNEQFF. The CDR3 bases are TGTGCCAGCAGCTTAGCGGGCGGGGGGGCAATGAATGAGCAGTTCTTC. The full variable domain, completed using reference TRBV7-9 and TRBJ2-1, is DTGVSQNPRHKITKRGQNVTFRCDPISEHNRLYWYRQTLGQGPEFLTYFQNEAQLEKSRLLSDRFSAERPKGSFSTLEIQRTEQGDSAMYLCASSLAGGGAMNEQFFGPGTRLTVL.

V and J are TRBV12-2 and TRBJ2-1; the DNA was not used to check the table's D call, TRBD2. TRBV12-2 is labeled a pseudogene. The CDR3 contains 8 residues. CDR3 sequence reads: CASPAEFF. In DNA, the CDR3 is TGTGCAAGTCCCGCGGAGTTCTTC.

This sequence joins TRBV12-5 and TRBJ2-3, with D tentatively TRBD2 (5 bases). The CDR3 runs 13 residues. Trimming shortened V by 6 bases and J by 5 bases, and 12 bases separated the two germline ends. Per germline, CDR1 LGHNT and CDR2 FRNRAP. For the CDR3, the DNA is TGTGCTAGTGGAGCCTCGGGGAAAGATACGCAGTATTTT. It specifies CASGASGKDTQYF.

The rearrangement joins TRBV19 to TRBJ2-1; D uncertain. V was trimmed by 1 base and J by 0 bases, leaving 10 bases between them. CDR3 length: 16 amino acids. Germline V lookup: CDR1 LNHDA, CDR2 SQIVND (reference sequence). The CDR3 spells CASSIVGGSSYNEQFF. In DNA, the CDR3 is TGTGCCAGTAGTATAGTTGGTGGCAGCTCCTACAATGAGCAGTTCTTC.

V and J are TRBV18 and TRBJ2-6; perhaps TRBD2 as D (5 bases). The CDR3 has 15 residues. Germline V gene data show CDR1 as KGHSH and CDR2 as LQKENI. V was pared by 4 bases and J by 4 bases, with 11 bases between. The CDR3 DNA reads as TGTGCCAGCTCACAGGGAACGGGGGGGGCCAACGTCCTGACTTTC. Translation: CASSQGTGGANVLTF.

V gene TRBV4-1 combines with J gene TRBJ2-5, with 16 bases that match TRBD2. The CDR3 is made up of 18 amino acids. The V gene end was trimmed by 5 bases and the J gene end by 4 bases; junction bases not matched to a gene: 10. Germline V gives CDR1 MGHRA, CDR2 YSYEKL. This CDR3 reads CASSTGLAGGLSGETQYF. CDR3 in DNA: TGCGCCAGCAGCACGGGACTAGCGGGGGGGCTATCTGGAGAGACCCAGTACTTC.

This clone came up once. CDR3 residues: CASSLGAGGRPDTQYF. In DNA, the CDR3 is TGTGCCAGCAGCTTGGGAGCGGGGGGCCGTCCAGATACGCAGTATTTT. This rearrangement joins TRBV5-4 to TRBJ2-3; TRBD2 matches 9 bases. The CDR3 has 16 amino acids. Per germline, CDR1 SGHNT and CDR2 YYREEE (reference sequence). V trimming: 0 bases; J trimming: 4 bases; junction bases outside the gene matches: 6.

The chain is built from TRBV18 and TRBJ2-5; D remains ambiguous. The germline gives CDR1 KGHSH, CDR2 LQKENI. Trimming took 2 bases from V and 7 from J, leaving 14 bases between them. The CDR3 sequence is 14 residues long. CDR3 DNA: TGTGCCAGCTCACCAAGCCGAGGTGTGGGGACCCAGTACTTC. Its protein product is CASSPSRGVGTQYF.

This rearrangement joins TRBV21-1 to TRBJ2-5; the table's D call, TRBD2, was not checked against the DNA. TRBV21-1 represents a pseudogene. The CDR3 loop spans 17 amino acids. CDR3 sequence reads: CASSKGVGGADVETQYF. DNA for the CDR3: TGTGCCAGCAGCAAAGGGGTAGGGGGGGCGGATGTAGAGACCCAGTACTTC.

The genes are TRBV11-3 and TRBJ2-3, with 8 bases fitting TRBD2. The CDR3 contains 15 residues. The germline CDR1 and CDR2 sequences are SGHNT and YENEEA. V was clipped by 6 bases and J by 0 bases; unmatched bases: 5. This CDR3 reads CASSFWTSSTDTQYF. The CDR3 DNA reads as TGTGCCAGCAGTTTTTGGACTAGCAGCACAGATACGCAGTATTTT.

In DNA, the CDR3 is TGTGCCAGCAGCCAGTCTAGCGGGGGGACTGTTAAGCAGTACTTC. As protein: CASSQSSGGTVKQYF. The chain carries TRBV4-2 and TRBJ2-7; 11 bases fit TRBD2. Germline V gene data show CDR1 as LGHNA and CDR2 as YNFKEQ. The CDR3 totals 15 residues. V lost 3 bases and J lost 8; bases outside the gene matches: 9.